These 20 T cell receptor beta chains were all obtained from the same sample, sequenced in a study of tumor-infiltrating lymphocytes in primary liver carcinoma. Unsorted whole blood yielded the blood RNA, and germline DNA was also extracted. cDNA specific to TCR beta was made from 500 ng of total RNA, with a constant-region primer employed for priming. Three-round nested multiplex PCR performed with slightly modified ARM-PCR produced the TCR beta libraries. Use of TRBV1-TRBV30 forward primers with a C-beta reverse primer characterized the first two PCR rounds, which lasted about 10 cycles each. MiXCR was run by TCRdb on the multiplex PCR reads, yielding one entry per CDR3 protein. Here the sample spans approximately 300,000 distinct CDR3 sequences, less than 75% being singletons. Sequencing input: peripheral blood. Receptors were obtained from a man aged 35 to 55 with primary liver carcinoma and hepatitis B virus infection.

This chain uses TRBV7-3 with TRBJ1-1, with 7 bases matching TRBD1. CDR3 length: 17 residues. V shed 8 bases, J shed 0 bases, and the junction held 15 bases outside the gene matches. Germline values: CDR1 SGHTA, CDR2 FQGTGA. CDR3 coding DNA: TGTGCCAGCGCCAGGGGGGGGACGGGGTCCCTGAACACTGAAGCTTTCTTT. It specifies CASARGGTGSLNTEAFF.

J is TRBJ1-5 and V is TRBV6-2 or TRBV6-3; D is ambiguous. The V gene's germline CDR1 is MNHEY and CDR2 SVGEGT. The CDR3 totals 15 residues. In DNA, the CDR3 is TGTGTGAGCAGTACTTGGCCGGGAGGCAATCAGCCCCAGCATTTT. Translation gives CVSSTWPGGNQPQHF.

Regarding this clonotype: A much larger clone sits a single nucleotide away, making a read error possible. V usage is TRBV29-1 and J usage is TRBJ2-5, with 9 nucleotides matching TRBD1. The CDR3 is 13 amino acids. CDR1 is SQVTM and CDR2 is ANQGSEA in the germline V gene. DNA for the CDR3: TGCAGCGCAGTCGGGACAGGGCACGAGACCCAGTGCTTC. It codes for CSAVGTGHETQCF.

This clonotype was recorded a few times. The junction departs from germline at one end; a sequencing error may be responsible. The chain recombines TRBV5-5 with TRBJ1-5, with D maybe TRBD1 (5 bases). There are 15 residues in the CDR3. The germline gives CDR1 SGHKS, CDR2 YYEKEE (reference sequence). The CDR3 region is CVSSSGIWSNQPQHF. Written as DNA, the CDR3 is TGTGTCAGCAGCTCAGGGATATGGAGCAATCAGCCCCAGCATTTT.

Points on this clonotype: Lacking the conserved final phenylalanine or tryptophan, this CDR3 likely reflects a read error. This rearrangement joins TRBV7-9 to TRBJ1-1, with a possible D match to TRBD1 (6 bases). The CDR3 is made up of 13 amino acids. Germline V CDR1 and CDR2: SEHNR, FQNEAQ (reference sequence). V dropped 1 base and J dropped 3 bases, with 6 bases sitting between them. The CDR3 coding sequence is TGTGCCAGCAGCTTAGAGGGGGACACTGAAGCTTTCCTT. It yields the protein CASSLEGDTEAFL.

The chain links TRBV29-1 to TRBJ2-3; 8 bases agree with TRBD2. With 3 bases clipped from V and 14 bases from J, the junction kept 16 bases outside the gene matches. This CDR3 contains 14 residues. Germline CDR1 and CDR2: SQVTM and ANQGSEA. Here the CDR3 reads CSVDPAGVTDTRYF. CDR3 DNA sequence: TGCAGCGTTGACCCAGCGGGGGTCACAGATACGAGGTATTTT.

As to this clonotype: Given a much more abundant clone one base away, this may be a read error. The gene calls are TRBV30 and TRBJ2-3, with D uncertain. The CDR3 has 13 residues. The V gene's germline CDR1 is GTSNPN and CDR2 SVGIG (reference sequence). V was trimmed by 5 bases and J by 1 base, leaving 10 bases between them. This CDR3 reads CAWVSRGTDTQYF. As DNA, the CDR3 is TGTGCCTGGGTGAGTAGGGGCACAGATACGCAGTATTTT. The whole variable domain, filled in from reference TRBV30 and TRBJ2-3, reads SQTIHQWPATLVQPVGSPLSLECTVEGTSNPNLYWYRQAAGRGLQLLFYSVGIGQISSEVPQNLSASRPQDRQFILSSKKLLLSDSGFYLCAWVSRGTDTQYFGPGTRLTVL.

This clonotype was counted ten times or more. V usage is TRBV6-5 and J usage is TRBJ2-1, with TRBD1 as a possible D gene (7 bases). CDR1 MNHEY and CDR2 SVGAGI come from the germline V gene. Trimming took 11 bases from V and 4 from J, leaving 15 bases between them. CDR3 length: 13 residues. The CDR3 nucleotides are TGTGCCTCCCGGCGGGACAGTTACAATGAGCAGTTCTTC. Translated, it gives CASRRDSYNEQFF.

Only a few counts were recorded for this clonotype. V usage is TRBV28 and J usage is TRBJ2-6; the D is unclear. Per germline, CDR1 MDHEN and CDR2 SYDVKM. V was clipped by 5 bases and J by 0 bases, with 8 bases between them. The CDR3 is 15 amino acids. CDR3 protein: CASSPPVSGANVLTF. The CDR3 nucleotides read TGTGCCAGCAGTCCCCCAGTCTCTGGGGCCAACGTCCTGACTTTC.

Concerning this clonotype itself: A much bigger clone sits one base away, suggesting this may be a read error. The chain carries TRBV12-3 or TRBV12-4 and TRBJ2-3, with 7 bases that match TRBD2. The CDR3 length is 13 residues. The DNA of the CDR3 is TGTGCCAGCAGGCTAGCGGCGAGAGATACGCGGTATTTT. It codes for CASRLAARDTRYF.

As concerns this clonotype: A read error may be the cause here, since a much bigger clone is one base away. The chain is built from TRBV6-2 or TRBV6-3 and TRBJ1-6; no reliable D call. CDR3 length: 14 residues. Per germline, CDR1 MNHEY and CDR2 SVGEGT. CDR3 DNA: TGTACCAGCAGTTACGATGCGATTGTTTCACCCCTCCACTTT. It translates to CTSSYDAIVSPLHF.

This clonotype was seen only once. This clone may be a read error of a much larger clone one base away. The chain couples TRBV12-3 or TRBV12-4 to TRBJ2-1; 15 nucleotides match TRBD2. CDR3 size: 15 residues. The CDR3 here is CVSSPGLAGGWEQFF. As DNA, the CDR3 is TGTGTCAGCAGTCCGGGACTAGCGGGAGGATGGGAGCAGTTCTTC.

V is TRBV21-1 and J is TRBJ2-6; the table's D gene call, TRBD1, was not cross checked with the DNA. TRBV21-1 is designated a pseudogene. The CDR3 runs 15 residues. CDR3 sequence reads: CASSKGHSGANVLTF. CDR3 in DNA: TGTGCCAGCAGCAAGGGACACTCTGGGGCCAACGTCCTGACTTTC.

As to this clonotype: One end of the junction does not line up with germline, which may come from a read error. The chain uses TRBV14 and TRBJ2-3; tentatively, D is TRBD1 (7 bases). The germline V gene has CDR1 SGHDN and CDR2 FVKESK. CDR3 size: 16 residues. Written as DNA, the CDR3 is TGTGCCAACAGCCCCCTGGGCGGGACAGCTGCAGATACGCAGTATTTT. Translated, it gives CANSPLGGTAADTQYF.

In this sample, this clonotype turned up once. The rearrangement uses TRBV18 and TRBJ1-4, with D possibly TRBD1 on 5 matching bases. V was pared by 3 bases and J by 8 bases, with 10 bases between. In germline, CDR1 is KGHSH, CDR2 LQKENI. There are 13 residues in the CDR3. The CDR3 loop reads CASSPGRDEKLFF. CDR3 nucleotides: TGTGCCAGCTCACCCGGACGGGACGAAAAACTGTTTTTT.

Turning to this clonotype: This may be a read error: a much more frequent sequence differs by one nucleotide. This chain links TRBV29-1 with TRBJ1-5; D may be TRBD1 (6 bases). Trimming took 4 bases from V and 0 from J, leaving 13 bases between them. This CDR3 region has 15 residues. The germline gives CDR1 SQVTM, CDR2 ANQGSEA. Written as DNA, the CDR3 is TGCAGCGTTGGGGAAGGACAGTGTAGCAATCAGCCCCAGCATTTT. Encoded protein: CSVGEGQCSNQPQHF.

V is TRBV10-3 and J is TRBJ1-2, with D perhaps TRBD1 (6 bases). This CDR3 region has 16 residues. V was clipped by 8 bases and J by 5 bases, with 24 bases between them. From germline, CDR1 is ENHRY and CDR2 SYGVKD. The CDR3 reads CAIAASPNRDNYGYTF. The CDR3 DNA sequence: TGTGCCATCGCGGCCTCGCCGAACCGGGACAATTATGGCTACACCTTC.

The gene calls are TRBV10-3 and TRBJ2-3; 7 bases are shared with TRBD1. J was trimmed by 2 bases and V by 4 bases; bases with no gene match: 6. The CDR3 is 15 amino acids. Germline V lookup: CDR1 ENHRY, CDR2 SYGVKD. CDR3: CAISGTGAPTDTQYF. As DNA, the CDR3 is TGTGCCATCAGTGGAACAGGGGCGCCCACAGATACGCAGTATTTT.

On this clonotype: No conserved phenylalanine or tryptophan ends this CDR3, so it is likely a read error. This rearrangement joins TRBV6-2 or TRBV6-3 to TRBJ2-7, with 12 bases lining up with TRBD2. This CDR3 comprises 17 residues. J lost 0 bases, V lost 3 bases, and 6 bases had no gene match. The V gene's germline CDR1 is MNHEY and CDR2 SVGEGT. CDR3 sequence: CASSYPGLAGRSYEQYL. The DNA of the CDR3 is TGTGCCAGCAGTTATCCGGGACTAGCGGGCCGCTCCTACGAGCAGTACCTC.

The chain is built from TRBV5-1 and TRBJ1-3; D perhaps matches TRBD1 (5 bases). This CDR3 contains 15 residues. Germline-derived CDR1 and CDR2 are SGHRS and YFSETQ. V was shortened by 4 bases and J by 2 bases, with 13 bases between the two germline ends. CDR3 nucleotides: TGCGCCAGCAGCCCCGGGACGGCAACTGGAAACACCATATATTTT. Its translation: CASSPGTATGNTIYF.